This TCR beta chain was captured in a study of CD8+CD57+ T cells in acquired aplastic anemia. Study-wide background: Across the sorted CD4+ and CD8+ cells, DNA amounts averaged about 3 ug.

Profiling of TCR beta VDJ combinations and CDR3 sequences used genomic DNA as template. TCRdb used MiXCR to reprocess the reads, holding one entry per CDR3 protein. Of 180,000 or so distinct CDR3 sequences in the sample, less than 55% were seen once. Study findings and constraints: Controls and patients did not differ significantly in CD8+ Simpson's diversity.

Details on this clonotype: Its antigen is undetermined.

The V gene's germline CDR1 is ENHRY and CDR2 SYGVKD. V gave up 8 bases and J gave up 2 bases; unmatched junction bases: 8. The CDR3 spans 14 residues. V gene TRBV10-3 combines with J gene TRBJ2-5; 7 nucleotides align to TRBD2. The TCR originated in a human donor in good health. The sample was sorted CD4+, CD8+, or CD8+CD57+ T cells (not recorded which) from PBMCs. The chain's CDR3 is CAISSGGSQETQYF. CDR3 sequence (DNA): TGTGCCATCTCGTCGGGCGGGAGTCAAGAGACCCAGTACTTC.